A single sample gave rise to the 9 T cell receptor beta chains below, sequenced in a study of T cell changes during pregnancy in multiple sclerosis. Sequenced by immunoSEQ multiplex PCR; TCRdb stores in-frame clones only, minus some. This sample has 78,000 or so clones, with about 92% found just once. The specimen comprised peripheral blood, sampled before pregnancy. The receptors were gathered from a female donor with multiple sclerosis, enrolled in a pregnancy study.

The chain employs TRBV6-5 and TRBJ2-3; D might be TRBD2 (6 bases). This CDR3 region has 15 residues. V was trimmed by 4 bases and J by 0 bases, leaving 11 bases between them. Germline V gene lookup returns CDR1 MNHEY and CDR2 SVGAGI. The CDR3 here is CASSWGDWSTDTQYF. The DNA of the CDR3 is TGTGCCAGCAGTTGGGGGGACTGGAGCACAGATACGCAGTATTTT.

This chain joins TRBV18 and TRBJ1-5; 7 nucleotides align to TRBD1. There are 14 residues in the CDR3. Germline V gives CDR1 KGHSH, CDR2 LQKENI. Trimming cost V 6 bases and J 7 bases; bases outside gene matches: 9. As DNA, the CDR3 is TGTGCCAGCTCTACAAACGCAGGGGGGCAGCCCCAGCATTTT. Translation gives CASSTNAGGQPQHF.

The V call is TRBV9, the J call TRBJ1-5; 9 bases line up with TRBD1. This CDR3 is built from 15 residues. The germline V gene encodes CDR1 SGDLS and CDR2 YYNGEE. V gave up 3 bases and J gave up 1 base; unmatched junction bases: 2. CDR3 loop: CASSAGTGSNQPQHF. The CDR3 DNA is TGTGCCAGCAGCGCCGGGACAGGGAGCAATCAGCCCCAGCATTTT. Full variable domain (missing parts from reference TRBV9 and TRBJ1-5): DSGVTQTPKHLITATGQRVTLRCSPRSGDLSVYWYQQSLDQGLQFLIQYYNGEERAKGNILERFSAQQFPDLHSELNLSSLELGDSALYFCASSAGTGSNQPQHFGDGTRLSIL.

The chain carries TRBV11-2 and TRBJ2-3, with 8 bases matching TRBD2. Germline loops: CDR1 SGHAT, CDR2 FQNNGV. The CDR3 is 15 amino acids. V lost 6 bases to trimming and J lost 2 bases; unmatched junction nucleotides: 7. CDR3 nucleotide sequence: TGTGCCAGCAGATTCACTAGCGGATCCACAGATACGCAGTATTTT. This encodes CASRFTSGSTDTQYF.

The chain recombines TRBV6-4 with TRBJ1-5, with 12 bases fitting TRBD1. This CDR3 is 19 amino acids long. V lost 5 bases, J lost 5 bases, and 16 bases stayed unmatched. Germline values: CDR1 MRHNA, CDR2 SNTAGT. In DNA form, the CDR3 reads TGTGCCAGCAGTCCTCGGGACAGGGGGCTCTCCCCCTTAGATCAGCCCCAGCATTTT. It yields the protein CASSPRDRGLSPLDQPQHF.

The rearrangement links TRBV5-4 to TRBJ1-1, with 8 bases that match TRBD1. The CDR3 spans 11 residues. Germline values: CDR1 SGHNT, CDR2 YYREEE (reference sequence). The ends lost 3 bases at V and 10 bases at J; junction bases unmatched: 2. The chain's CDR3 is CASSSGQGAFF. CDR3 bases: TGTGCCAGCAGCTCCGGACAGGGAGCTTTCTTT.

The chain has TRBV5-6 and TRBJ2-5; TRBD2 matches at 14 bases. V was clipped by 3 bases and J by 2 bases; unmatched bases: 3. CDR1 and CDR2 from the germline V gene are SGHDT and YYEEEE. CDR3 size: 16 residues. CDR3: CASSWGLAGEQETQYF. Here the CDR3 DNA reads TGTGCCAGCAGCTGGGGACTAGCGGGGGAACAAGAGACCCAGTACTTC.

The chain carries TRBV5-4 and TRBJ2-5, with D possibly TRBD1 on 6 matching bases. The germline V gene encodes CDR1 SGHNT and CDR2 YYREEE (reference sequence). Trimming left V 4 bases short and J 5 bases short, with 18 bases between. The CDR3 is made up of 15 amino acids. This CDR3 reads CASSGNRALRETQYF. The CDR3 DNA is TGTGCCAGCAGCGGGAACAGGGCTTTGCGGGAGACCCAGTACTTC.

The gene calls are TRBV18 and TRBJ2-2; TRBD2 agrees at 9 bases. CDR3 length: 18 amino acids. CDR1 is KGHSH and CDR2 is LQKENI in the germline V gene. V dropped 3 bases and J dropped 0; count of bases not matched to a gene: 8. CDR3 DNA sequence: TGTGCCAGCTCACCTAGGACTAGCGCCAAAACGAACACCGGGGAGCTGTTTTTT. Translation: CASSPRTSAKTNTGELFF.